This entry is about one T cell receptor (beta chain). An end of the junction does not agree with germline; a read error may underlie this. This record belongs to a study of blood T cell repertoires in COVID-19. In the study overall: COVID-19 samples collected from the United States, Italy and Spain covered acute and convalescent phases. Nucleic acid was either cDNA or gDNA, and it came from T cells, B-cell-depleted T cells, or PBMCs.

The CDR3 is 15 amino acids. The germline V gene encodes CDR1 SSHAT and CDR2 FNYEAQ (reference sequence). Per the original data handling: Amplification of reference gene primers provided the estimated nucleated cell counts. Clones were sequenced by immunoSEQ multiplex PCR, and TCRdb holds only the in-frame ones, with some missing. V, J and clone size are taken as reported in that table, and D and trimming were inferred from the DNA itself. The sample holds about 75,000 clones; around nine tenths are singletons and the top ten take roughly 7.2%. This TCR derives from a human donor in a cohort sampled during active COVID-19. This chain joins TRBV7-7 and TRBJ2-7, with a weak D call TRBD2 (6 bases). Sequences were obtained from peripheral blood. The CDR3 region is CASSLAVGSPYEQYF. CDR3 coding DNA: TGTGCTAGCAGCTTAGCGGTGGGGAGCCCCTACGAGCAGTACTTC.